A single sample is the source of the 16 T cell receptor beta chains below, sequenced in a study of T cell responses to AZD1222 COVID-19 vaccine. This table comes from immunoSEQ multiplex PCR, and its TCRdb copy is limited to in-frame clones, with some not included. The table shows approximately 130,000 clones, with 85% to 95% occurring only once. This specimen consisted of peripheral blood, obtained on day 0 of AZD1222 vaccination. The receptor set was obtained from an adult in good health.

The chain joins TRBV19 to TRBJ1-5; D may be TRBD1 (5 bases). The germline V gene encodes CDR1 LNHDA and CDR2 SQIVND (reference sequence). The CDR3 runs to 13 residues. The V end was cut by 5 bases, the J end by 3 bases, with 8 bases between. The CDR3 region is CASSGGYNQPQHF. The CDR3 coding sequence is TGTGCCAGTAGTGGGGGTTACAATCAGCCCCAGCATTTT.

This clone was recorded only once. V and J are TRBV30 and TRBJ2-2; TRBD1 matches 9 bases. There are 15 residues in the CDR3. Looked up from germline, CDR1 is GTSNPN and CDR2 is SVGIG (reference sequence). The junction had 8 bases not matched to a gene; V was cut back by 2 bases and J by 7 bases. The CDR3 DNA follows: TGTGCCTGGAGTCGTCGGACAGGGGTTCACGGGGAGCTGTTTTTT. It is translated as CAWSRRTGVHGELFF.

The V call is TRBV6-5, the J call TRBJ1-1; 9 bases map to TRBD1. Germline loops: CDR1 MNHEY, CDR2 SVGAGI. The J segment lost 6 bases and the V segment lost 6 bases, leaving 5 bases of the junction unmatched. The CDR3 consists of 13 residues. Written as DNA, the CDR3 is TGTGCCAGCAGCGGACAGGGGCATGCTGAAGCTTTCTTT. Translating it yields CASSGQGHAEAFF.

The chain links TRBV11-2 to TRBJ2-5; maybe TRBD1 (6 bases). The CDR3 length is 14 residues. Looked up from germline, CDR1 is SGHAT and CDR2 is FQNNGV. Deletions cut 5 bases from V and 5 bases from J, with 15 bases between. DNA for the CDR3: TGTGCCAGCAGCCCAAGTTGGGGGCAGGAGACCCAGTACTTC. This sequence encodes CASSPSWGQETQYF.

This chain links TRBV3-1 (or the pseudogene TRBV3-2) with TRBJ1-4, with unresolved D. Germline V gives CDR1 LGHDT, CDR2 YNNKEL (reference sequence). Trimming took 4 bases from V and 8 from J, leaving 14 bases between them. This CDR3 contains 14 residues. The CDR3 DNA reads as TGTGCCAGCAGCCCTCCCCTTAAGGACGAAAAACTGTTTTTT. Its protein product is CASSPPLKDEKLFF.

This chain uses TRBV5-4 with TRBJ1-1; D gene uncertain. CDR1 and CDR2 (germline): SGHNT, YYREEE (reference sequence). Deletions cut 4 bases from V and 0 bases from J, with 10 bases between. This CDR3 has 14 residues. CDR3 nucleotides: TGTGCCAGCAGCCCATCGACATTGAACACTGAAGCTTTCTTT. This sequence encodes CASSPSTLNTEAFF.

The V and J genes are TRBV5-1 and TRBJ2-5; D is uncertain. V was cut by 0 bases and J by 2 bases, with 14 bases left in between. Germline CDR1 SGHRS, CDR2 YFSETQ. The CDR3 has 16 residues. For the CDR3, the DNA is TGCGCCAGCAGCTTGGGACCGGGTTCCCAACAAGAGACCCAGTACTTC. Its protein is CASSLGPGSQQETQYF.

The rearrangement uses TRBV3-1 (or the pseudogene TRBV3-2) and TRBJ2-1, with 8 bases lining up with TRBD2. Germline V CDR1 and CDR2: LGHDT, YNNKEL (reference sequence). J lost 4 bases, V lost 3 bases, and 2 bases had no gene match. This CDR3 has 14 residues. For the CDR3, the DNA is TGTGCCAGCAGCCAGCGGGGGGCTTACAATGAGCAGTTCTTC. Translation: CASSQRGAYNEQFF.

The gene calls are TRBV7-9 and TRBJ1-2, with D hard to call. Deletions cut 5 bases from V and 6 bases from J, with 22 bases between. The CDR3 has 16 residues. The germline CDR1 and CDR2 sequences are SEHNR and FQNEAQ (reference sequence). CDR3 amino acids: CASSRGRAGYGDGYTF. The CDR3, as DNA: TGTGCCAGCAGCCGCGGGAGGGCAGGCTACGGTGATGGCTACACCTTC.

This clone was counted once. The chain recombines TRBV6-6 with TRBJ1-1, with 7 bases matching TRBD1. With 8 bases clipped from V and 1 base from J, the junction kept 7 bases outside the gene matches. The CDR3 covers 14 residues. Germline assignment: CDR1 MNHNY and CDR2 SVGAGI (reference sequence). Here the CDR3 reads CASLGTESNTEAFF. CDR3 bases: TGTGCCAGCCTGGGGACAGAATCGAACACTGAAGCTTTCTTT.

The chain links TRBV10-3 to TRBJ2-7, with D possibly matching TRBD1 (5 bases). Trimming stripped 2 bases from V and 1 base from J, with 12 bases between. Looked up from germline, CDR1 is ENHRY and CDR2 is SYGVKD. The CDR3 is 15 residues long. DNA for the CDR3: TGTGCCATCAGTGAGGAAAGGGGTCGATCCTACGAGCAGTACTTC. As protein: CAISEERGRSYEQYF.

The rearrangement joins TRBV4-1 to TRBJ1-5; no firm D call. The germline V gene encodes CDR1 MGHRA and CDR2 YSYEKL. Trimming stripped 2 bases from V and 0 bases from J, with 26 bases between. This CDR3 is built from 21 residues. The CDR3 spells CASSQKTPGSKESYSNQPQHF. The DNA of the CDR3 is TGCGCCAGCAGCCAAAAAACCCCGGGCAGTAAAGAGTCTTATAGCAATCAGCCCCAGCATTTT.

The V gene is TRBV5-8, the J gene TRBJ1-5; unclear D gene. Between the trimmed V and J ends, which lost 4 bases and 0 bases, there was a span of 11 bases. Looked up from germline, CDR1 is SGHTS and CDR2 is YDEGEE. CDR3 length: 15 amino acids. The CDR3 sequence: CASSGEVHSNQPQHF. For the CDR3, the DNA is TGTGCCAGCAGCGGGGAGGTGCATAGCAATCAGCCCCAGCATTTT.

The chain carries TRBV19 and TRBJ1-5; a weak D match, TRBD1 (6 bases). Trimming took off 5 bases at V and 2 bases at J, with 13 bases between the two ends. The CDR3 has 15 residues. The germline V gene encodes CDR1 LNHDA and CDR2 SQIVND (reference sequence). This CDR3 reads CASSRQGFGNQPQHF. Here the CDR3 DNA reads TGTGCCAGTAGTCGTCAGGGGTTCGGCAATCAGCCCCAGCATTTT.

The V and J genes are TRBV4-1 and TRBJ1-1, with unresolved D. The germline V gene encodes CDR1 MGHRA and CDR2 YSYEKL. The germline V and J ends were trimmed by 1 base and 1 base, with 13 bases remaining between them. This CDR3 region has 16 residues. CDR3 DNA: TGCGCCAGCAGCCAAGTATCCCACAGACAGAACACTGAAGCTTTCTTT. It is translated as CASSQVSHRQNTEAFF.

The gene calls are TRBV19 and TRBJ2-1, with TRBD2 identical over 10 bases. V shed 3 bases and J 9 bases; nucleotides not matched to a gene: 11. The germline V gene encodes CDR1 LNHDA and CDR2 SQIVND (reference sequence). The CDR3 totals 16 residues. CDR3 sequence reads: CASSIQSAGGRREQFF. For the CDR3, the DNA is TGTGCCAGTAGTATCCAGTCAGCGGGGGGGCGTCGTGAGCAGTTCTTC.